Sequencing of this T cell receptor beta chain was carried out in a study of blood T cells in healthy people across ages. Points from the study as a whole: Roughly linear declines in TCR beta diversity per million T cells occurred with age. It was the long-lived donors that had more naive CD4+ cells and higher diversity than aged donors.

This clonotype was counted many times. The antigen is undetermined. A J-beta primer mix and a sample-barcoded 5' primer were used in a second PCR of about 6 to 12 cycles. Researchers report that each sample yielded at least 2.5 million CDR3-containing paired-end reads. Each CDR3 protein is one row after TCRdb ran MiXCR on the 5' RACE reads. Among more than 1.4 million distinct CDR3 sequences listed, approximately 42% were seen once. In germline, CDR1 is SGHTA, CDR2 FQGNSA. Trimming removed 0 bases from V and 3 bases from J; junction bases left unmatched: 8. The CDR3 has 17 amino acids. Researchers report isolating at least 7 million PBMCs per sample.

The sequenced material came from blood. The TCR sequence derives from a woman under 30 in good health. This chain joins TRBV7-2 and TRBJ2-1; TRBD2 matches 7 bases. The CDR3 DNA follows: TGTGCCAGCAGCTTAGCGGGGTTAGCGGGTAGCTACAATGAGCAGTTCTTC. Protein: CASSLAGLAGSYNEQFF. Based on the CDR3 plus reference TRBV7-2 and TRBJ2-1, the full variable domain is GAGVSQSPSNKVTEKGKDVELRCDPISGHTALYWYRQSLGQGLEFLIYFQGNSAPDKSGLPSDRFSAERTGGSVSTLTIQRTQQEDSAVYLCASSLAGLAGSYNEQFFGPGTRLTVL.